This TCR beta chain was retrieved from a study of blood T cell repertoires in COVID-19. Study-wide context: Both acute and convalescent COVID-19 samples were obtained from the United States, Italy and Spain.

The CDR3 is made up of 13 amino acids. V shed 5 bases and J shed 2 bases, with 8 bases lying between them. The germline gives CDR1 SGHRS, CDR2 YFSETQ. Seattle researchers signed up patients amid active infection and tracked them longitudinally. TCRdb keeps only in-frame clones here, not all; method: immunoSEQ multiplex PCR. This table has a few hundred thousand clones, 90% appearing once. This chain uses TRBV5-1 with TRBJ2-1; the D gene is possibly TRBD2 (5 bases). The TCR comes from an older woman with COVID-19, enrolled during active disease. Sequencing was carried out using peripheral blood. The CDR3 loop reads CASRAEAYNEQFF. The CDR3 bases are TGCGCCAGCAGGGCGGAGGCCTACAATGAGCAGTTCTTC.